Sequencing of this T cell receptor (beta chain) was carried out in a study of early T cells in non-severe SARS-CoV-2 infection. The CDR3 covers 16 residues. CDR1 and CDR2 (germline): ENHRY, SYGVKD. J was trimmed by 5 bases and V by 3 bases; bases with no gene match: 9. This clonotype was counted only a few times. Each single cDNA molecule received a unique molecular identifier. A single record per CDR3 protein comes from TCRdb applying MiXCR to the 5' RACE reads. The data show over 50,000 distinct CDR3 sequences, roughly 7.8% seen once. This clonotype was sampled from an adult who was a healthcare worker with PCR-confirmed SARS-CoV-2 infection or an uninfected control (not recorded which). This specimen consisted of whole blood, obtained at baseline. The chain is built from TRBV10-3 and TRBJ1-4, with TRBD1 matching over 7 bases. CDR3 sequence reads: CAISEGGQLKNEKLFF. The CDR3 nucleotides are TGTGCCATCAGTGAAGGGGGACAGCTGAAAAATGAAAAACTGTTTTTT.